Sequencing of this TCR beta chain was carried out in a study of patients and donors after allogeneic stem cell transplantation. There are 15 residues in the CDR3. Germline values: CDR1 MNHEY, CDR2 SMNVEV (reference sequence). V was pared by 1 base and J by 10 bases, with 17 bases between. Using its own MiXCR run on the RT-PCR reads, TCRdb lists one record per CDR3 protein. Counted here are about 960,000 distinct CDR3 sequences, under 20% occurring once; the ten biggest clones make up about 6%. Specimen: blood, either unsorted or a sorted T cell fraction (not recorded which). The J gene is TRBJ2-1, the V gene TRBV27, with no clear D. The TCR was taken from a human donor who was either an allogeneic HSCT recipient or a stem cell or donor lymphocyte infusion donor (not recorded which). It is not recorded whose cells these are; they may come from a transplant donor. CDR3 loop: CASSLFVAALGEQFF. As DNA, the CDR3 is TGTGCCAGCAGTTTATTCGTGGCTGCTCTGGGGGAGCAGTTCTTC.